Listed below are T cell receptor beta chains from one sample, sequenced in a study of T cell responses to AZD1222 COVID-19 vaccine. Repertoires were generated with immunoSEQ multiplex PCR, while TCRdb's copy carries only in-frame clones and drops some. Of around 80,000 clones in the sample, about 83% were seen once. The material sequenced was peripheral blood, taken on day 0 of AZD1222 vaccination. The source is an adult in good health. Each CDR3 is given with its conserved first and last residue. D genes are given only for firm matches. Expanded clones are given a class, and other clones once, few, many or no size at all.

D	V	size	J	CDR3	DNA
-	TRBV4-1	-	TRBJ2-7	CASTRLQEAGLSEQYF	TGCGCCAGCACCCGTTTACAGGAGGCGGGCCTCTCCGAGCAGTACTTC
TRBD1	TRBV6-2/TRBV6-3	-	TRBJ2-7	CASSYYRGYEQYF	TGTGCCAGCAGTTACTACAGGGGGTACGAGCAGTACTTC
-	TRBV7-3	-	TRBJ2-2	CASSPSRGNTGELFF	TGTGCCAGCAGCCCAAGTCGGGGGAACACCGGGGAGCTGTTTTTT
-	TRBV2	-	TRBJ1-5	CASSDQLNQPQHF	TGTGCCAGCAGCGATCAGTTAAATCAGCCCCAGCATTTT
-	TRBV7-6	-	TRBJ1-2	CASSQGDGYTF	TGTGCCAGCAGCCAGGGAGATGGCTACACCTTC
TRBD2	TRBV3-1/TRBV3-2	-	TRBJ2-4	CASSQDSGGIQYF	TGTGCCAGCAGCCAAGATTCGGGAGGCATTCAGTACTTC
TRBD2	TRBV7-6	-	TRBJ2-2	CASSLRRGVTGELFF	TGTGCCAGCAGCTTAAGGCGGGGGGTCACCGGGGAGCTGTTTTTT
TRBD2	TRBV4-2	once	TRBJ2-1	CASSQVGGTSGVYNEQFF	TGTGCCAGCAGCCAAGTAGGTGGGACTAGCGGGGTTTACAATGAGCAGTTCTTC
-	TRBV11-3	-	TRBJ2-1	CASSLGVGAVYNEQFF	TGTGCCAGCAGCTTAGGGGTAGGAGCGGTCTACAATGAGCAGTTCTTC
-	TRBV3-1/TRBV3-2	once	TRBJ1-3	CASSRDTGHWGNTIYF	TGTGCCAGCAGCCGAGACACAGGACACTGGGGAAACACCATATATTTT
-	TRBV24-1	once	TRBJ2-5	CATSDRGQAGKETQYF	TGTGCCACCAGTGACCGAGGACAGGCGGGGAAAGAGACCCAGTACTTC
-	TRBV2	-	TRBJ1-1	CASSEAQELNTEAFF	TGTGCCAGCAGTGAAGCTCAAGAGTTGAACACTGAAGCTTTCTTT
-	TRBV4-1	few	TRBJ1-2	CASSHFARGPNYGYTF	TGCGCCAGCAGCCACTTTGCCAGGGGACCTAACTATGGCTACACCTTC
-	TRBV5-1	-	TRBJ1-5	CASSCPGHRGYQPQHF	TGCGCCAGCAGCTGCCCGGGACACCGAGGGTATCAGCCCCAGCATTTT
-	TRBV6-6	-	TRBJ1-3	CASIMGGSGNTIYF	TGTGCCAGCATCATGGGGGGGTCTGGAAACACCATATATTTT
-	TRBV5-6	-	TRBJ1-2	CASSPPRGPYGYTF	TGTGCCAGCAGCCCCCCTCGGGGGCCCTATGGCTACACCTTC
-	TRBV6-5	-	TRBJ2-1	CASSYSSQAGYNEQFF	TGTGCCAGCAGTTACTCGAGTCAGGCGGGATACAATGAGCAGTTCTTC
TRBD2	TRBV20-1	once	TRBJ2-3	CSASELAGRTDTQYF	TGCAGTGCTAGTGAGCTAGCGGGACGCACAGATACGCAGTATTTT
TRBD1	TRBV19	-	TRBJ2-1	CASSSTGGIMREQFF	TGTGCCAGTAGTTCGACAGGGGGAATAATGAGGGAGCAGTTCTTC
-	TRBV5-1	-	TRBJ1-2	CASSPSGNGYTF	TGCGCCAGCAGCCCCTCGGGGAATGGCTACACCTTC
-	TRBV5-5	-	TRBJ1-2	CASSFRAISGGSNYGYTF	TGTGCCAGCAGCTTCCGAGCCATATCCGGCGGTTCTAACTATGGCTACACCTTC